Listed below are T cell receptor beta chains from one sample, sequenced in a study of vaccination and CD4 T cells after COVID-19. These TCRs' antigens remain unknown. One entry per CDR3 protein, called by TCRdb with MiXCR from the PCR reads. Of some 7,000 distinct CDR3 sequences in the sample, about 29% were seen once. Sequenced sample: CD4+ T cells from blood, cultured in vitro. The receptor source for this set is a human donor in good health. Both conserved end residues are part of each CDR3. The D gene is left open where the match is weak. The size entry is marked missing in some rows and otherwise reads once, few, many or a size class.

j_gene	abundance	d_gene	v_gene	CDR3nt	CDR3aa
TRBJ1-1	NA	NA	TRBV20-1	TGCAGTACTCCCACCGCCGGGGTGAACGCTGAAGCTTTCTTT	CSTPTAGVNAEAFF
TRBJ1-6	few	NA	TRBV12-3/TRBV12-4	TGTGCCAGCAGTCGAACCGGGACTAGTTCACCCCTCCACTTT	CASSRTGTSSPLHF
TRBJ1-1	NA	NA	TRBV6-1	TGTGCCAGCAGAAGTCCCGCAGAGCCGGAAGCTTTCTTT	CASRSPAEPEAFF
TRBJ2-1	NA	NA	TRBV20-1	TGCAGTGCTAGGTCTCGCGGGTCCTACAATGAGCAGTTCTTC	CSARSRGSYNEQFF
TRBJ2-5	few	NA	TRBV11-2	TGTGCCAGCAGCTTGTCCCCTCAAGAGACCCAGTACTTC	CASSLSPQETQYF
TRBJ2-3	NA	NA	TRBV7-8	TGTGCCAGCAGCTTAGTGGGGGGGCGCACAGATACGCAGTATTTT	CASSLVGGRTDTQYF
TRBJ2-2	few	NA	TRBV19	TGTGCCAGTAATCGGGGGACCGGGGAGCTGTTTTTT	CASNRGTGELFF
TRBJ1-5	few	NA	TRBV7-2	TGTGCCAGCAGGACTCAGGGTTCCAGCAATCAGCCCCAGCATTTT	CASRTQGSSNQPQHF
TRBJ1-1	NA	NA	TRBV5-4	TGTGCCAGCAGCTTGTCTACCAGGGACCATGAAGCTTTCTTT	CASSLSTRDHEAFF
TRBJ2-7	NA	TRBD1	TRBV6-1	TGTGCCAGCAGGCCCGGGACAGGAGGAATTTACGAGCAGTACTTC	CASRPGTGGIYEQYF
TRBJ1-1	medium-sized	NA	TRBV10-1	TGCGCCAGCAGTGAGACAGGGCTTACTGAAGCTTTCTTT	CASSETGLTEAFF
TRBJ2-3	few	TRBD2	TRBV29-1	TGCAGCGTTCAAGCACCTAGCGGGGGCACAGATACGCAGTATTTT	CSVQAPSGGTDTQYF
TRBJ1-5	NA	TRBD1	TRBV6-1	TGTGCCAGCGTCGTAGGGGGCGTCCCCCAGCTCCAGCATTTT	CASVVGGVPQLQHF
TRBJ2-5	few	NA	TRBV7-2	TGTGCCAGCAGCGTAATTCAAGAGACCCAGTACTTC	CASSVIQETQYF
TRBJ2-7	NA	TRBD2	TRBV10-2	TGCGCCAGCAGTGTGGGAGGGGCAGGAGACTACGAGCAGTACTTC	CASSVGGAGDYEQYF
TRBJ1-2	medium-sized	NA	TRBV6-1	TGTGCCAGCAGTCCACGCAACTATGGCTACACCTTC	CASSPRNYGYTF
TRBJ2-1	NA	TRBD2	TRBV7-2	TGTGCCAGCAGCTTAATGGGACTAGCGGGGGGGCAGGATGAGCAGTTCTTC	CASSLMGLAGGQDEQFF
TRBJ2-7	NA	NA	TRBV11-2	TGTGCCAGCAGCCCCCTTGGACTATACGAGCAGTACTTC	CASSPLGLYEQYF
TRBJ2-6	NA	NA	TRBV2	TGTGCCAGCAGTGAACGGTCTGGGGCCAACATCCTGACTTTC	CASSERSGANILTF
TRBJ1-4	NA	NA	TRBV7-9	TGTGCCAGCAGCTTGGATCTCCTTGAAAAACTGTTTTTT	CASSLDLLEKLFF
TRBJ1-1	few	TRBD1	TRBV2	TGTGCCAGCAGTGGTAGACGTAGGACAGGGATCACTGAAGCTTTCTTT	CASSGRRRTGITEAFF
TRBJ2-5	few	NA	TRBV21-1	TGTGCCAGCAGCAAATCAGGGAATAGGGGCCAGTACTTC	CASSKSGNRGQYF
TRBJ1-4	once	TRBD1	TRBV11-1	TGTGCCAGCAGCTTATCTTCAGGGGGCGGCGAAAAACTGTTTTTT	CASSLSSGGGEKLFF
TRBJ1-2	few	NA	TRBV12-3/TRBV12-4	TGTGCCAGCAGTTTGACGCAAGGTGGAGGCTACACCTTC	CASSLTQGGGYTF
TRBJ1-1	NA	NA	TRBV6-2/TRBV6-3	TGTGCCAGCAGCGTAGGGGACACTGAAGCTTTCTTT	CASSVGDTEAFF
TRBJ1-5	NA	NA	TRBV6-2/TRBV6-3	TGTGCCAGCAGTCAGAAACGTTGGCCCCAGCATTTT	CASSQKRWPQHF
TRBJ1-1	few	NA	TRBV7-9	TGTGCCAGCAGCTTAACCGACCAAGGGGGAACTGAAGCTTTCTTT	CASSLTDQGGTEAFF
TRBJ1-1	NA	TRBD1	TRBV11-3	TGTGCCAGCAGCTTAGGACCCGGGACAGGGGGCTTTGGCACTGAAGCTTTCTTT	CASSLGPGTGGFGTEAFF
TRBJ2-3	few	NA	TRBV6-1	TGTGCCAGCAGCCAAGACACAGATACGCAGTATTTT	CASSQDTDTQYF
TRBJ1-1	few	TRBD1	TRBV7-6	TGTGCCAGCAGCCGGGGGGACAGTCTTTTTATGAACACTGAAGCTTTCTTT	CASSRGDSLFMNTEAFF
TRBJ1-6	NA	NA	TRBV2	TGTGCCAGCAGTAAACAAGTATCTAATTCACCCCTCCACTTT	CASSKQVSNSPLHF
TRBJ2-3	NA	TRBD1	TRBV6-4	TGTGCCAGCAGTGACGGAATAGGGGACAGGGGCACAGATACGCAGTATTTT	CASSDGIGDRGTDTQYF
TRBJ2-5	NA	TRBD2	TRBV9	TGTGCCAGCAGCGGGACTAGCGGGGGAACCCAAGAGACCCAGTACTTC	CASSGTSGGTQETQYF
TRBJ1-1	NA	NA	TRBV19	TGTGCCAGTAGTATCGGGGCGGATGGGAACACTGAAGCTTTCTTT	CASSIGADGNTEAFF
TRBJ1-5	NA	NA	TRBV7-9	TGTGCCAGCAGCACCGGGACTACGTTGGAGCCCCAGCATTTT	CASSTGTTLEPQHF
TRBJ1-5	few	NA	TRBV7-3	TGTGCCAGCAGGCGGGGGGAAACGGAAAAACAGCCCCAGCATTTT	CASRRGETEKQPQHF
TRBJ2-1	NA	TRBD2	TRBV29-1	TGCAGCGTCCTGACTAGCGGGGGGGTGGGTGAGCAGTTCTTC	CSVLTSGGVGEQFF
TRBJ1-2	few	TRBD1	TRBV6-5	TGTGCCAGCAGTTACCTAACACGGGACAGGGAATCCTATGGCTACACCTTC	CASSYLTRDRESYGYTF
TRBJ1-2	NA	NA	TRBV6-1	TGTGCCAGCAGTGTGTGGGGCCTTTATGGCTACACCTTC	CASSVWGLYGYTF
TRBJ1-2	medium-sized	NA	TRBV20-1	TGCAGTGCTAGTTTTGGGGAAGACTATGGCTACACCTTC	CSASFGEDYGYTF
TRBJ1-5	NA	NA	TRBV2	TGTGCCAGCAGTGAGGGGGGATATCAGCCCCAGCATTTT	CASSEGGYQPQHF
TRBJ2-2	few	NA	TRBV7-3	TGTGCCAGCAGCCCTCTGTTCTCTTTGGTCACCGGGGAGCTGTTTTTT	CASSPLFSLVTGELFF
TRBJ2-7	few	TRBD1	TRBV10-1	TGCGCCAGCAGTCCTGCCCCGGACAGGGGGTTCGAGCAGTACTTC	CASSPAPDRGFEQYF
TRBJ2-3	NA	NA	TRBV12-3/TRBV12-4	TGTGCCAGCAGTTTAGCTCGGGCAGCTAGCACAGATACGCAGTATTTT	CASSLARAASTDTQYF
TRBJ1-6	few	NA	TRBV11-2	TGTGCCAGCAGCCGTCTGGATAGCTTTTCACCCCTCCACTTT	CASSRLDSFSPLHF
TRBJ1-5	NA	NA	TRBV18	TGTGCCAGCTCATTGGGTACAGGTCAGAGTCAGCCCCAGCATTTT	CASSLGTGQSQPQHF
TRBJ2-5	NA	TRBD2	TRBV10-3	TGTGCCATCAGCAAACTAGCGGGGGGAGGCGTAGGAGAGACCCAGTACTTC	CAISKLAGGGVGETQYF
TRBJ2-5	NA	NA	TRBV6-5	TGTGCCAGCAGTTACTCGATCGGGGGAGAGACCCAGTACTTC	CASSYSIGGETQYF
TRBJ2-3	few	TRBD2	TRBV6-2/TRBV6-3	TGTGCCAGCAGTTACTCGACCCACGGGGCGGGGGACACAGATACGCAGTATTTT	CASSYSTHGAGDTDTQYF
TRBJ2-5	few	NA	TRBV5-1	TGCGCCAGCAGCTTGACCGGACATTGGGAAGAGACCCAGTACTTC	CASSLTGHWEETQYF
TRBJ1-5	NA	NA	TRBV19	TGTGCCAGTAGTATACTCGTCCAGCCCCAGCATTTT	CASSILVQPQHF
TRBJ1-6	NA	NA	TRBV10-2	TGCGCCAGCAAATTGGGGGCTGGGGGCCCACCCCTCCACTTT	CASKLGAGGPPLHF
TRBJ1-1	few	NA	TRBV6-1	TGTGCCAGCAGTGAATTTGAGGGGCGAGGGACTGAAGCTTTCTTT	CASSEFEGRGTEAFF
TRBJ1-4	NA	TRBD1	TRBV20-1	TGCAGTGCTAGTGCCACAGGGGCGAGGAATGAAAAACTGTTTTTT	CSASATGARNEKLFF
TRBJ2-7	NA	NA	TRBV20-1	TGCAGTGCTAGGGGGCGGTTGGACTACGAGCAGTACTTC	CSARGRLDYEQYF
TRBJ2-5	few	TRBD2	TRBV20-1	TGCAGTGCGCTAGCGGGAGAGACCCAGTACTTC	CSALAGETQYF
TRBJ2-1	few	TRBD2	TRBV20-1	TGCAGTGCGGGCGGGCTAGCGGATTACAATGAGCAGTTCTTC	CSAGGLADYNEQFF
TRBJ1-2	NA	NA	TRBV12-3/TRBV12-4	TGTGCCAGCAGCCCCAGTGGAGGGAGTAGGACCAGCTACACCTTC	CASSPSGGSRTSYTF
TRBJ1-2	few	NA	TRBV29-1	TGCAGCGTTGACACACATGGCTACACCTTC	CSVDTHGYTF